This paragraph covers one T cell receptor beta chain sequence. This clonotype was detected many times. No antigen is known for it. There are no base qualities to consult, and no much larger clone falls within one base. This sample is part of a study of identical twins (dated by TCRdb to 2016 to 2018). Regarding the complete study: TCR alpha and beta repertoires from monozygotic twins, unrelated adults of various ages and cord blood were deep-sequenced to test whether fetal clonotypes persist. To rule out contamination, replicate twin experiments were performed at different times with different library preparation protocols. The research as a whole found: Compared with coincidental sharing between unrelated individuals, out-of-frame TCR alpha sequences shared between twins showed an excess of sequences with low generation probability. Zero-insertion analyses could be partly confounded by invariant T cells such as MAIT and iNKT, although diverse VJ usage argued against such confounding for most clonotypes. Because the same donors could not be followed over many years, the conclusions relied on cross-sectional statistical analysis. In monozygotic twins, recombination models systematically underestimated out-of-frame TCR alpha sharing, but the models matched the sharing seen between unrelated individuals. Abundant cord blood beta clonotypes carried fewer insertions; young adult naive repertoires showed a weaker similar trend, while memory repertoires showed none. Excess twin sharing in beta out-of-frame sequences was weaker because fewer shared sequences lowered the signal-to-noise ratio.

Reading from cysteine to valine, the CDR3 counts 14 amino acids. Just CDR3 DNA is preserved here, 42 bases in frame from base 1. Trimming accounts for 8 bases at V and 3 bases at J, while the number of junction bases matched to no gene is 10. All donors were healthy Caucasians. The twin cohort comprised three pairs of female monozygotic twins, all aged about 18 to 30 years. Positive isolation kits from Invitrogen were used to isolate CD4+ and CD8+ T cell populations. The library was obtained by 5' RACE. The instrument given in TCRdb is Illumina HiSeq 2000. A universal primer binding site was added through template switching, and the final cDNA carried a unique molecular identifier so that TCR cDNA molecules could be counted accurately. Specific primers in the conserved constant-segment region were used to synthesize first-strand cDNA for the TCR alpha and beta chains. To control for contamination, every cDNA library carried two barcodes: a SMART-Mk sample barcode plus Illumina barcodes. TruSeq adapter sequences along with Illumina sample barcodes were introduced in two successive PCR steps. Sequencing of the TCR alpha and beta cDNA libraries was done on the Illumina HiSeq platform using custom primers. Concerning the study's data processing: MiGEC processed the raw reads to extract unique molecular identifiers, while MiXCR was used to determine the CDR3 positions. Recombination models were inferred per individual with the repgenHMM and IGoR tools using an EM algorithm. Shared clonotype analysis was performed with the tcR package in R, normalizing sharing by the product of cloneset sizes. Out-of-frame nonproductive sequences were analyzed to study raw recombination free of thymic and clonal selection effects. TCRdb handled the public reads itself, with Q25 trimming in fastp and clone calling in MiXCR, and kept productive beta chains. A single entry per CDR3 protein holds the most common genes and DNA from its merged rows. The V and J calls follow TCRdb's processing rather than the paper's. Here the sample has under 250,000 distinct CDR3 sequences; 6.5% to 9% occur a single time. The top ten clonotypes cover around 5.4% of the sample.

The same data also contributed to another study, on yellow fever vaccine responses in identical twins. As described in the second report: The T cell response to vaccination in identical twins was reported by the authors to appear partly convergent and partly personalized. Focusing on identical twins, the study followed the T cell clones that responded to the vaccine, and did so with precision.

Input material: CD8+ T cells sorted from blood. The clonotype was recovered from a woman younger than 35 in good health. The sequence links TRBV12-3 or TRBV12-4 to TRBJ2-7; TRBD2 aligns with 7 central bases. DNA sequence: TGTGCCAGCCTCCATGGCGGGGGTTTCTACGAGCAGTACGTC. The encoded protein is CASLHGGGFYEQYV.